What follows are 10 T cell receptor beta chains derived from one specimen sequenced in a study of T cell repertoires in cytomegalovirus infection. These TCRs are of unknown antigen specificity. TCRdb called the reads again in MiXCR, with one record for every CDR3 protein. This table has more than 300,000 distinct CDR3 sequences, roughly a third appearing once. This sample comprised cultured PBMCs, obtained from culture after CMV antigen stimulation. Receptors were obtained from a human donor in good health (CMV status not recorded). Some clones in this sample may be carry-over from other donors' samples.

Notes on this clonotype: A junction end diverges from the germline sequence, so it may reflect a read error. The V and J genes are TRBV10-1 and TRBJ2-1; either TRBD1 or TRBD2 may fit D (5 bases each). CDR1 is WNHNN, CDR2 SYGVQD, per germline (reference sequence). This CDR3 is 12 amino acids long. DNA for the CDR3: TGCGCCAGCAGTGCCTCCGGGACCCCGCCGCTCTTC. The encoded protein is CASSASGTPPLF.

The CDR3 nucleotides read TGTGCCAGCTCATCTACGACGACTGCGCGGAATGAGCAGTTCTTC. The encoded protein is CASSSTTTARNEQFF. The chain employs TRBV18 and TRBJ2-1; D remains ambiguous. This CDR3 has 15 residues. The V and J ends lost 5 bases and 7 bases respectively, with 18 bases between them. Germline V gene lookup returns CDR1 KGHSH and CDR2 LQKENI. Variable domain in full (rest from reference TRBV18 and TRBJ2-1): NAGVMQNPRHLVRRRGQEARLRCSPMKGHSHVYWYRQLPEEGLKFMVYLQKENIIDESGMPKERFSAEFPKEGPSILRIQQVVRGDSAAYFCASSSTTTARNEQFFGPGTRLTVL.

This clonotype was detected a few times. This sequence joins TRBV27 and TRBJ2-5; D is undetermined. The CDR3 consists of 16 residues. CDR1 is MNHEY, CDR2 SMNVEV, per germline (reference sequence). V was trimmed by 4 bases and J by 1 base, leaving 16 bases between them. CDR3 residues: CASSSNGILRQETQYF. The CDR3 DNA reads TGTGCCAGCAGTTCTAATGGAATCCTCCGCCAAGAGACCCAGTACTTC.

This clonotype has a count of ten or more. The chain has TRBV20-1 and TRBJ1-1; D gene unclear. Trimming took off 7 bases at V and 0 bases at J, with 12 bases between the two ends. Germline lookup yields CDR1 DFQATT and CDR2 SNEGSKA (reference sequence). The CDR3 totals 13 residues. The CDR3 DNA reads TGCAGTGTCCCCACGGATGTGAACACTGAAGCTTTCTTT. As protein: CSVPTDVNTEAFF.

This clonotype appeared a few times. This chain uses TRBV20-1 with TRBJ2-1; the D gene is possibly TRBD1 (5 bases). V was cut by 0 bases and J by 7 bases, with 16 bases left in between. CDR1 is DFQATT, CDR2 SNEGSKA, per germline (reference sequence). The CDR3 contains 15 residues. CDR3 in DNA: TGCAGTGCTAGAGATCCGGCAGGGTTGTGGAATGAGCAGTTCTTC. Translated: CSARDPAGLWNEQFF.

This clonotype was detected only a few times. The gene calls are TRBV7-9 and TRBJ2-3; D is possibly TRBD1 (6 bases). From germline, CDR1 is SEHNR and CDR2 FQNEAQ (reference sequence). The CDR3 covers 15 residues. V was clipped by 5 bases and J by 2 bases, with 14 bases between them. For the CDR3, the DNA is TGTGCCAGCAGCCCCTCAGGGGTTAACACAGATACGCAGTATTTT. Amino acids: CASSPSGVNTDTQYF.

As for this clonotype: Sequence at one end of the junction differs from germline and may be a read error. The V call is TRBV12-3 or TRBV12-4, the J call TRBJ2-4, with 8 bases aligning to TRBD1. This CDR3 has 19 amino acids. CDR3 region: CASSLRTGRDLLAKNIQYF. The CDR3 DNA reads as TGTGCCAGCAGTTTAAGGACAGGGCGAGATCTGCTAGCCAAAAACATCCAGTACTTC.

This clonotype appeared many times. This chain joins TRBV7-2 and TRBJ1-1; D possibly corresponds to TRBD1 (5 bases). V was clipped by 5 bases and J by 1 base, with 8 bases between them. The CDR3 runs to 13 residues. Looked up from germline, CDR1 is SGHTA and CDR2 is FQGNSA. CDR3 amino acids: CASSIDRNTEAFF. The CDR3 DNA follows: TGTGCCAGCAGCATCGACAGGAACACTGAAGCTTTCTTT.

This clonotype was observed once. The rearrangement links TRBV4-1 to TRBJ2-5; 10 nucleotides align to TRBD2. V shed 0 bases and J 4 bases; nucleotides not matched to a gene: 14. Per germline, CDR1 MGHRA and CDR2 YSYEKL. The CDR3 has 19 amino acids. The CDR3 here is CASSQEEASGRAGRETQYF. The CDR3 DNA reads TGCGCCAGCAGCCAAGAAGAAGCCAGCGGGAGGGCCGGGAGAGAGACCCAGTACTTC.

In its sample, this clonotype was seen a few times. V and J are TRBV7-2 and TRBJ2-2, with TRBD2 matching over 9 bases. The germline gives CDR1 SGHTA, CDR2 FQGNSA. The CDR3 length is 16 residues. J gave up 3 bases and V 4 bases, and 6 bases lay outside the gene matches. The CDR3: CASSSSGTSYTGELFF. CDR3 bases: TGTGCCAGCAGCTCGTCCGGGACTAGCTACACCGGGGAGCTGTTTTTT. The variable domain in full, with the rest retrieved from reference TRBV7-2 and TRBJ2-2, is GAGVSQSPSNKVTEKGKDVELRCDPISGHTALYWYRQSLGQGLEFLIYFQGNSAPDKSGLPSDRFSAERTGGSVSTLTIQRTQQEDSAVYLCASSSSGTSYTGELFFGEGSRLTVL.